The sequence of this TCR beta chain was determined in a study of cytomegalovirus exposure and HLA in healthy donors. The repertoire was sequenced with immunoSEQ multiplex PCR; TCRdb's copy has only in-frame clones and lacks some. The repertoire holds roughly 250,000 clones, about 90% seen once, with 0.3% to 0.4% in the top ten. Germline V gene sequence: CDR1 SGHTA, CDR2 FQGNSA. Trimming cost V 5 bases and J 0 bases; bases outside gene matches: 13. The CDR3 contains 19 residues. While the first cohort had 600 to 750 subjects, the donors belonged to the separate validation cohort of over a hundred subjects.

This receptor was identified in a woman aged 18-29 years in good health and CMV-seronegative. The specimen sequenced was PBMCs. The chain combines TRBV7-2 with TRBJ1-6; 7 bases align to TRBD1. The CDR3 reads CASSLSRDSLSSYNSPLHF. CDR3 nucleotides: TGTGCCAGCAGCCTTAGCCGGGACAGCCTTAGCTCCTATAATTCACCCCTCCACTTT.